The rows below give T cell receptor beta chains drawn from one sample of a study of OX40 agonist ivuxolimab in advanced cancers. Profiling relied on immunoSEQ multiplex PCR, and the TCRdb table lists in-frame clones only, not all of them. The sample lists around 63,000 clones; more than 70% were seen once. The starting material was CD4+ or CD8+ T cells sorted from blood, obtained in a trial of the OX40 agonist ivuxolimab. The source of these receptors is an adult with an advanced solid tumor such as melanoma, head and neck, liver or kidney cancer. The CDR3 runs from the conserved cysteine through the conserved F or W. A D gene is named only where the DNA matches it firmly. Size is omitted from some rows. Given values are once, few, many or a class for expanded clones.

J gene: TRBJ1-5; D gene: .; CDR3 length: 13; V gene: TRBV18; clone size: .; CDR3 DNA: TGTGCCAGCTCACCACCAGGAGGTCAGCCCCAGCATTTT; CDR3 protein: CASSPPGGQPQHF
J gene: TRBJ2-7; D gene: .; CDR3 length: 16; V gene: TRBV6-1; clone size: few; CDR3 DNA: TGTGCCAGCAGTGAAGCGTGGCAGGGGGGAACTACGATGCAGTACTTC; CDR3 protein: CASSEAWQGGTTMQYF
J gene: TRBJ1-5; D gene: .; CDR3 length: 13; V gene: TRBV10-2; clone size: .; CDR3 DNA: TGCGCCAGCGGTTCTTCGGGGAATCAGCCCCAGCATTTT; CDR3 protein: CASGSSGNQPQHF
J gene: TRBJ2-5; D gene: TRBD2; CDR3 length: 16; V gene: TRBV7-2; clone size: .; CDR3 DNA: TGTGCCAGCAGCCGAATGGGACTAGCGGGCCAAGAGACCCAGTACTTC; CDR3 protein: CASSRMGLAGQETQYF
J gene: TRBJ2-1; D gene: .; CDR3 length: 20; V gene: TRBV5-1; clone size: .; CDR3 DNA: TGCGCCAGCAGCTTGGAGCCTTTCGGTCCGGGGAGGAGCTCCTACAATGAGCAGTTCTTC; CDR3 protein: CASSLEPFGPGRSSYNEQFF
J gene: TRBJ1-3; D gene: TRBD1; CDR3 length: 16; V gene: TRBV5-1; clone size: .; CDR3 DNA: TGCGCCAGCAGCAATGGACAGGGTGAAGCTGGAAACACCATATATTTT; CDR3 protein: CASSNGQGEAGNTIYF
J gene: TRBJ2-2; D gene: .; CDR3 length: 15; V gene: TRBV10-3; clone size: .; CDR3 DNA: TGTGCCATCAGGGCCTCTGGATTGAACACCGGGGAGCTGTTTTTT; CDR3 protein: CAIRASGLNTGELFF
J gene: TRBJ2-7; D gene: .; CDR3 length: 13; V gene: TRBV5-1; clone size: .; CDR3 DNA: TGCGCCAGCAGCTTGGCACCTAGTGGCGAGCAGTACTTC; CDR3 protein: CASSLAPSGEQYF
J gene: TRBJ2-5; D gene: .; CDR3 length: 13; V gene: TRBV5-1; clone size: .; CDR3 DNA: TGCGCCAGCAGCTTGGATTCCCAAGAGACCCAGTACTTC; CDR3 protein: CASSLDSQETQYF
J gene: TRBJ1-5; D gene: .; CDR3 length: 17; V gene: TRBV5-1; clone size: .; CDR3 DNA: TGCGCCAGCAGCCTACACGACCAGACCGGAAGCAATCAGCCCCAGCATTTT; CDR3 protein: CASSLHDQTGSNQPQHF
J gene: TRBJ1-1; D gene: TRBD1; CDR3 length: 17; V gene: TRBV5-4; clone size: .; CDR3 DNA: TGTGCCAGCAGCCCGCCATTGGGACAGGGGGTGAACACTGAAGCTTTCTTT; CDR3 protein: CASSPPLGQGVNTEAFF
J gene: TRBJ2-2; D gene: .; CDR3 length: 14; V gene: TRBV5-6; clone size: .; CDR3 DNA: TGTGCCAGCAGCTTAGGACCGAACACCGGGGAGCTGTTTTTT; CDR3 protein: CASSLGPNTGELFF